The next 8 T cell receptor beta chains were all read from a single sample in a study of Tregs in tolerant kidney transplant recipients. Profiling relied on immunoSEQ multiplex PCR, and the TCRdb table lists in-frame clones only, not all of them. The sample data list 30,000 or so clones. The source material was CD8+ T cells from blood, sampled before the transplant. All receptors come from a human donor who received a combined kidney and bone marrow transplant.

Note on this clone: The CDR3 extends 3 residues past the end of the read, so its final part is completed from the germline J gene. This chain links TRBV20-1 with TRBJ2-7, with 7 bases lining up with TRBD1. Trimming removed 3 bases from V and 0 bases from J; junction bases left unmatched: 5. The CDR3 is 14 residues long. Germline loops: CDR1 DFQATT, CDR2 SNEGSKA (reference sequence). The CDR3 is CSASFRDSSYEQYF. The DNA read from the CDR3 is TGCAGTGCTAGTTTTCGGGACAGCTCCTACGAG.

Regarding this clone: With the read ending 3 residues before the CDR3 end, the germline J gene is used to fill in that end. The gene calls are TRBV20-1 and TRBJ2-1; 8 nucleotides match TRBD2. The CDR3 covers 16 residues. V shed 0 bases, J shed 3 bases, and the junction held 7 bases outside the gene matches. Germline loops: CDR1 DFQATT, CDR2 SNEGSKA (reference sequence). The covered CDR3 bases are TGCAGTGCTAGAGATCGGGGGACTAGTAGCTACAATGAG. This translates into CSARDRGTSSYNE. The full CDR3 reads CSARDRGTSSYNEQFF.

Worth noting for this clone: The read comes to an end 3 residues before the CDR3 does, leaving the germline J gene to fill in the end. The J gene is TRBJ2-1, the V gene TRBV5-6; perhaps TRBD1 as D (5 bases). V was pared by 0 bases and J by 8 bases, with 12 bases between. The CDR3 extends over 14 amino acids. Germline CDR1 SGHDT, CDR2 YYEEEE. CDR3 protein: CASSLVRGRHEQFF. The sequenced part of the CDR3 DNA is TGTGCCAGCAGCTTGGTAAGGGGCAGGCATGAG.

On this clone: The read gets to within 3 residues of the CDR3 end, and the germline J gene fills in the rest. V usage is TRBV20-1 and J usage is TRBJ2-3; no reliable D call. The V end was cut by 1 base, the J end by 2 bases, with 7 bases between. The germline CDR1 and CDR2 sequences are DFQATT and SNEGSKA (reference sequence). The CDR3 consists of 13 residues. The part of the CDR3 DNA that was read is TGCAGTGCTAGAGGCGGCTTCACAGATACG. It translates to CSARGGFTDT. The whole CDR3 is CSARGGFTDTQYF.

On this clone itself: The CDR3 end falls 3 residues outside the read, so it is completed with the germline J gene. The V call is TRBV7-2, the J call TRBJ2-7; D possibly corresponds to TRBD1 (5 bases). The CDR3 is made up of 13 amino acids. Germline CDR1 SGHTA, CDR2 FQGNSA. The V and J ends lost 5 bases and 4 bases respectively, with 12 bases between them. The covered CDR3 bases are TGTGCCAGCAGCCTTGGACACCTATACGAG. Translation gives CASSLGHLYE. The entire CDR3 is CASSLGHLYEQYF.

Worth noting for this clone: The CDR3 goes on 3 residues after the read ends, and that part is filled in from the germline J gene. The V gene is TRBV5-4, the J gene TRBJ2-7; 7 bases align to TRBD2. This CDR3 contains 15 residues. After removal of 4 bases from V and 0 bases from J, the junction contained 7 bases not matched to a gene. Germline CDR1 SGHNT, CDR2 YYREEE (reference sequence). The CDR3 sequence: CASSPYSGSSYEQYF. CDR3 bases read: TGTGCCAGCAGCCCATATAGCGGGTCCTCCTACGAG.

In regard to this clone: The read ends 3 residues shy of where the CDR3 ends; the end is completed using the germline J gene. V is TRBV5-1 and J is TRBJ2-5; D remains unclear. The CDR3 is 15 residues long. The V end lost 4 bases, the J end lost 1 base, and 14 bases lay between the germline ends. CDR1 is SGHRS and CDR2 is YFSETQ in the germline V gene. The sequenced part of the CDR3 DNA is TGCGCCAGCAGCCGCCGGCACAGCACCCAAGAGACC. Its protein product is CASSRRHSTQET. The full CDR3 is CASSRRHSTQETQYF.

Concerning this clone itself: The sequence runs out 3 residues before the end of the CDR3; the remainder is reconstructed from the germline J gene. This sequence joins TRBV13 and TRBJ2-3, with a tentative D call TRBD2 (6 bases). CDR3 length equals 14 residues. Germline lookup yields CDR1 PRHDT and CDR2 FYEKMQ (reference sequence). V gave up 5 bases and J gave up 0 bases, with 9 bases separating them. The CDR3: CASSERGSTDTQYF. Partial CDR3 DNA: TGTGCCAGCAGCGAACGGGGGAGCACAGATACG.